This T cell receptor beta chain was sequenced for a study of T cell changes during pregnancy in multiple sclerosis. Measured with immunoSEQ multiplex PCR; TCRdb has only the in-frame clones, and not every one. The sample has about 22,000 clones, approximately 90% seen once. CDR1 and CDR2 from the germline V gene are SGDLS and YYNGEE. The CDR3 is 16 residues long. V lost 4 bases, J lost 0 bases, and 14 bases lay in between. This sequence joins TRBV9 and TRBJ1-3, with a possible D match to TRBD1 (5 bases). The sample in question was CD4+ T cells from peripheral blood mononuclear cells, obtained after pregnancy. The TCR sequence derives from a female donor in good health, enrolled as a control in a pregnancy study. CDR3 residues: CASSTWGESSGNTIYF. The CDR3 nucleotides read TGTGCCAGCAGCACCTGGGGGGAGAGCTCTGGAAACACCATATATTTT.